The 15 T cell receptor beta chains listed next were all sequenced from one sample in a study of blood T cell repertoires in COVID-19. TCRdb's copy holds only in-frame clones and misses some; the assay was immunoSEQ multiplex PCR. The data hold fewer than 150,000 clones, with approximately 90% observed a single time. Specimen: peripheral blood. These receptors were taken from a human donor in a cohort sampled during active COVID-19.

This chain links TRBV11-2 with TRBJ1-1; D not certain. The CDR3 covers 14 residues. From germline, CDR1 is SGHAT and CDR2 FQNNGV. V was pared by 1 base and J by 2 bases, with 8 bases between. CDR3 protein: CASSLGSVNTEAFF. CDR3 DNA sequence: TGTGCCAGCAGCTTAGGTTCGGTAAACACTGAAGCTTTCTTT.

The chain combines TRBV11-3 with TRBJ2-2; D is undetermined. V shed 1 base and J shed 2 bases, with 5 bases lying between them. The CDR3 sequence is 14 residues long. Germline CDR1 is SGHNT and CDR2 is YENEEA. The CDR3 region has the DNA TGTGCCAGCAGCTTAGGCGGAAACACCGGGGAGCTGTTTTTT. This encodes CASSLGGNTGELFF.

This clone was seen just once. The V call is TRBV27, the J call TRBJ1-2; 8 bases agree with TRBD1. Germline CDR1 is MNHEY and CDR2 is SMNVEV (reference sequence). CDR3 length: 16 residues. J gave up 3 bases and V 6 bases, and 12 bases lay outside the gene matches. The DNA for the CDR3 is TGTGCCAGCAGGGGCGCAGGGGGCCAATCTCACTATGGCTACACCTTC. It is translated as CASRGAGGQSHYGYTF.

The CDR3 region has the DNA TGTGCCAGCAGCCAAGTCCGCGAACAGGGGGCGCACACTGAAGCTTTCTTT. Protein sequence: CASSQVREQGAHTEAFF. The genes are TRBV3-1 (or the pseudogene TRBV3-2) and TRBJ1-1; TRBD1 aligns across 9 bases. Trimming took 1 base from V and 3 from J; bases not matched to a gene: 9. Germline V gives CDR1 LGHDT, CDR2 YNNKEL (reference sequence). The CDR3 loop spans 17 amino acids.

The chain recombines TRBV6-6 with TRBJ1-2, with 9 nucleotides matching TRBD1. The germline CDR1 and CDR2 sequences are MNHNY and SVGAGI (reference sequence). V was pared by 5 bases and J by 7 bases, with 14 bases of the junction left unmatched. The CDR3 spans 16 residues. The CDR3 here is CASSTDRGLLFGGYTF. The CDR3 DNA reads as TGTGCCAGCAGTACGGACAGGGGCCTTTTGTTCGGTGGCTACACCTTC.

The rearrangement links TRBV12-3 or TRBV12-4 to TRBJ2-5, with D possibly matching TRBD2 (5 bases). Trimming removed 6 bases from V and 4 bases from J, with 12 bases in between. The CDR3 loop spans 13 amino acids. The CDR3 loop reads CASRNRDSETQYF. The CDR3 bases are TGTGCCAGCAGGAACCGGGATTCAGAGACCCAGTACTTC.

The gene calls are TRBV5-8 and TRBJ2-2; D uncertain. The germline CDR1 and CDR2 sequences are SGHTS and YDEGEE. V was cut by 0 bases and J by 3 bases, with 6 bases left in between. The CDR3 length is 14 residues. The chain's CDR3 is CASSLAQHTGELFF. For the CDR3, the DNA is TGTGCCAGCAGCTTGGCACAGCACACCGGGGAGCTGTTTTTT.

Ten or more counts support this clone. This same CDR3 is encoded by further DNA sequences in the sample. This chain connects TRBV6-6 to TRBJ2-7; D remains ambiguous. Germline-derived CDR1 and CDR2 are MNHNY and SVGAGI (reference sequence). The V end was cut by 2 bases, the J end by 7 bases, with 12 bases between. The CDR3 contains 13 residues. CDR3 in amino acids: CASSYVGPREQYF. CDR3 nucleotides: TGTGCCAGCAGTTACGTCGGCCCCAGGGAGCAGTACTTC.

The gene calls are TRBV19 and TRBJ1-2; TRBD1 might be the D (6 bases). Trimming cost V 5 bases and J 3 bases, with 16 bases left between them. CDR3 size: 15 residues. Germline V gives CDR1 LNHDA, CDR2 SQIVND (reference sequence). The CDR3 coding sequence is TGTGCCAGTAGTGTCACCGGACAGTCCGACTATGGCTACACCTTC. Its protein product is CASSVTGQSDYGYTF.

The rearrangement links TRBV9 to TRBJ2-2, with 13 positions matching TRBD2. CDR1 SGDLS and CDR2 YYNGEE come from the germline V gene. V lost 3 bases, J lost 2 bases, and 10 bases stayed unmatched. The CDR3 consists of 19 residues. CDR3 amino acids: CASSAHTGTSGVNTGELFF. In DNA form, the CDR3 reads TGTGCCAGCAGCGCCCACACCGGGACTAGCGGGGTCAACACCGGGGAGCTGTTTTTT. The full variable domain, in which reference TRBV9 and TRBJ2-2 provide the parts outside the CDR3, is DSGVTQTPKHLITATGQRVTLRCSPRSGDLSVYWYQQSLDQGLQFLIQYYNGEERAKGNILERFSAQQFPDLHSELNLSSLELGDSALYFCASSAHTGTSGVNTGELFFGEGSRLTVL.

The chain links TRBV2 to TRBJ2-2; maybe TRBD1 (6 bases). This CDR3 is 16 amino acids long. The germline gives CDR1 SNHLY, CDR2 FYNNEI. V lost 8 bases, J lost 7 bases, and 23 bases lay in between. DNA for the CDR3: TGTGCCAGCGGGTCGACAGGCCAACTACTCCACGGGGAGCTGTTTTTT. It translates to CASGSTGQLLHGELFF.

V usage is TRBV4-2 and J usage is TRBJ2-5; a possible D gene is TRBD1 (6 bases). Germline V CDR1 and CDR2: LGHNA, YNFKEQ. With 1 base removed from V and 2 bases from J, the gap between germline ends came to 14 bases. The CDR3 sequence is 16 residues long. The chain's CDR3 is CASSQAGRGHQETQYF. The CDR3 DNA reads as TGTGCCAGCAGCCAAGCCGGCAGGGGCCATCAAGAGACCCAGTACTTC.

The chain has TRBV30 and TRBJ1-2; TRBD1 agrees at 8 bases. The CDR3 consists of 14 residues. V lost 0 bases to trimming and J lost 7 bases; unmatched junction nucleotides: 7. In germline, CDR1 is GTSNPN, CDR2 SVGIG (reference sequence). This CDR3 reads CAWSVGQGGSGYTF. As DNA, the CDR3 is TGTGCCTGGAGTGTTGGACAGGGAGGTAGTGGCTACACCTTC.

The chain uses TRBV7-9 and TRBJ2-2; TRBD2 is a possible D gene (6 bases). V shed 2 bases and J shed 2 bases, with 12 bases lying between them. The CDR3 runs 16 residues. Germline V gene lookup returns CDR1 SEHNR and CDR2 FQNEAQ (reference sequence). The CDR3 protein is CASSLPGGRNTGELFF. The CDR3 DNA follows: TGTGCCAGCAGCTTACCCGGGGGTCGAAACACCGGGGAGCTGTTTTTT.

The chain joins TRBV9 to TRBJ1-5; D uncertain. Trimming removed 0 bases at V and 3 bases at J, with 10 bases between. CDR3 size: 15 residues. CDR1 SGDLS and CDR2 YYNGEE come from the germline V gene. CDR3 amino acids: CASSVEGVYNQPQHF. The CDR3 DNA reads TGTGCCAGCAGCGTAGAAGGAGTTTACAATCAGCCCCAGCATTTT.